What follows are 30 T cell receptor beta chains derived from one specimen sequenced in a study of T cells in Graves' hyperthyroidism and ophthalmopathy (dated by TCRdb to 2018 to 2020). Library generation was performed with multiplex PCR. Sequencing relied on an Illumina HiSeq 2000. TCR beta CDR3 regions were amplified from RNA transcripts. The first round of RT-PCR for the TCR CDR3 was performed with the HTBI primer set and the Qiagen OneStep RT-PCR kit. The public reads were run again by TCRdb, first through fastp at Q25 and then through MiXCR, and only productive beta chains were kept. Every CDR3 protein is listed once, alongside the most common genes and DNA of its rows. In this sample the table shows approximately 710,000 distinct CDR3 sequences, 17% of which occur a single time. About a sixth of the sample is held by the ten biggest clonotypes. The specimen sequenced was blood. Source of these receptors: a man aged 45-65 years with Graves' hyperthyroidism.

This clonotype was seen ten or more times. V and J are TRBV2 and TRBJ2-7, with D perhaps TRBD1 (5 bases). The CDR3 loop spans 15 amino acids. V was pared by 1 base and J by 5 bases, with 15 bases between. The germline gives CDR1 SNHLY, CDR2 FYNNEI. The CDR3 sequence is CASSEGQGLSNEQYF. The CDR3, as DNA: TGTGCCAGCAGTGAAGGGCAGGGATTATCAAACGAGCAGTACTTC.

This clonotype was found many times. The gene calls are TRBV7-6 and TRBJ2-2; 8 nucleotides agree with TRBD2. Germline loops: CDR1 SGHVS, CDR2 FNYEAQ. CDR3 length equals 18 residues. V was clipped by 2 bases and J by 0 bases; unmatched bases: 8. CDR3 region: CASSLLLPGLANTGELFF. The DNA of the CDR3 is TGTGCCAGCAGCTTACTTCTTCCGGGACTAGCGAACACCGGGGAGCTGTTTTTT.

CDR3 in amino acids: CASRRTGFGTDTQYF. The CDR3 nucleotides are TGTGCCAGTAGACGGACAGGGTTCGGGACAGATACGCAGTATTTT. The rearrangement joins TRBV19 to TRBJ2-3; TRBD1 matches at 8 bases. Per germline, CDR1 LNHDA and CDR2 SQIVND (reference sequence). The CDR3 has 15 residues. V lost 6 bases to trimming and J lost 3 bases; unmatched junction nucleotides: 8.

In DNA, the CDR3 is TGTGCCAGCAGTTACGCCCCCGACAGGAGTTCCTACGAGCAGTACTTC. It encodes CASSYAPDRSSYEQYF. The chain is built from TRBV6-1 and TRBJ2-7, with D perhaps matching TRBD1 (6 bases). V lost 5 bases, J lost 1 base, and 18 bases lay in between. The CDR3 totals 16 residues. Germline CDR1 and CDR2: MNHNS and SASEGT.

The genes are TRBV5-6 and TRBJ1-4, with 10 positions matching TRBD1. The CDR3 extends over 13 amino acids. V was pared by 3 bases and J by 10 bases, with 3 bases of the junction left unmatched. Germline lookup yields CDR1 SGHDT and CDR2 YYEEEE. The CDR3 loop is CASSWDRGGKLFF. CDR3 sequence (DNA): TGTGCCAGCAGCTGGGACAGGGGCGGAAAACTGTTTTTT.

This clonotype was seen a few times. This rearrangement joins TRBV6-1 to TRBJ1-1; 12 bases are shared with TRBD1. The V segment lost 5 bases and the J segment 3 bases; nucleotides outside the gene matches: 13. There are 18 residues in the CDR3. Germline CDR1 reads MNHNS; CDR2 reads SASEGT. The CDR3 loop is CASSPGTGGLKGYTEAFF. The CDR3 bases are TGTGCCAGCAGTCCCGGGACAGGGGGCCTGAAGGGGTACACTGAAGCTTTCTTT.

This clonotype was seen many times. The chain uses TRBV7-8 and TRBJ2-1; D unresolved. V was trimmed by 5 bases and J by 3 bases, leaving 11 bases between them. This CDR3 is built from 14 residues. CDR1 and CDR2 (germline): SGHVS, FQNEAQ. In DNA form, the CDR3 reads TGTGCCAGCAGCCCCACCAGCTACTACAATGAGCAGTTCTTC. Protein sequence: CASSPTSYYNEQFF.

This clonotype was seen at least ten times. CDR3 DNA sequence: TGCAGCGTTGATTCTGGTCAGACCCTCCATGAGCAGTTCTTC. This gives the protein CSVDSGQTLHEQFF. The chain uses TRBV29-1 and TRBJ2-1; D is unresolved. Trimming took 3 bases from V and 8 from J, leaving 17 bases between them. The CDR3 length is 14 residues. Germline V gene lookup returns CDR1 SQVTM and CDR2 ANQGSEA.

This chain uses TRBV28 with TRBJ2-5; 7 positions agree with TRBD1. This CDR3 has 16 amino acids. Per germline, CDR1 MDHEN and CDR2 SYDVKM. The trim removed 6 bases at V and 1 base at J, leaving 11 bases unmatched. CDR3 nucleotide sequence: TGTGCCAGCAGCTTTGTGGCAGGGGGAATCCAAGAGACCCAGTACTTC. It codes for CASSFVAGGIQETQYF.

This clonotype was seen at least ten times. J is TRBJ2-5 and V is TRBV7-9; TRBD2 matches at 11 bases. Germline CDR1 is SEHNR and CDR2 is FQNEAQ (reference sequence). The CDR3 has 18 residues. Trimming at V came to 3 bases and at J to 5 bases, leaving 14 bases not matched to a gene. The CDR3 DNA reads as TGTGCCAGCAGCTTCTTGGGACTAGCGGTTCCCCTGAGGGAGACCCAGTACTTC. Its protein product is CASSFLGLAVPLRETQYF.

CDR3 in DNA: TGTGCCAGCAGCCACGGGCAGGGGGCCGGCACAGATACGCAGTATTTT. Amino acid sequence: CASSHGQGAGTDTQYF. The V and J genes are TRBV5-8 and TRBJ2-3, with 8 bases fitting TRBD1. Germline V gene lookup returns CDR1 SGHTS and CDR2 YDEGEE. The CDR3 sequence is 16 residues long. V gave up 4 bases and J gave up 1 base; unmatched junction bases: 8.

The chain uses TRBV30 and TRBJ2-1; either TRBD1 or TRBD2 may supply D (6 bases each). The germline V and J ends were trimmed by 3 bases and 6 bases, with 15 bases remaining between them. The CDR3 covers 14 residues. Germline lookup yields CDR1 GTSNPN and CDR2 SVGIG (reference sequence). CDR3 bases: TGTGCCTGGAGCCGGGACACGGGGGTCAATGAGCAGTTCTTC. Amino acid sequence: CAWSRDTGVNEQFF.

The chain recombines TRBV19 with TRBJ1-6; D possibly corresponds to TRBD1 (5 bases). The V end lost 10 bases, the J end lost 7 bases, and 14 bases lay between the germline ends. Germline CDR1 and CDR2: LNHDA and SQIVND (reference sequence). The CDR3 sequence is 13 residues long. The CDR3 region has the DNA TGTGCCACCATCGGGACGGTGAATTCACCCCTCCACTTT. Translating gives CATIGTVNSPLHF.

This clonotype was recorded at least ten times. This sequence joins TRBV29-1 and TRBJ2-5; D possibly corresponds to TRBD1 (5 bases). This CDR3 has 15 amino acids. Trimming removed 6 bases from V and 0 bases from J, with 17 bases in between. Germline-derived CDR1 and CDR2 are SQVTM and ANQGSEA. DNA of the CDR3: TGCAGCGTCAACCTTATCCAGGGAAACCAAGAGACCCAGTACTTC. Its protein is CSVNLIQGNQETQYF.

The CDR3 is CASSLGSAGAETQYF. The CDR3 DNA sequence: TGTGCCAGCAGTTTAGGCTCTGCGGGAGCAGAGACCCAGTACTTC. The chain links TRBV12-3 or TRBV12-4 to TRBJ2-5; TRBD2 matches 7 bases. The CDR3 is made up of 15 amino acids. The ends lost 1 base at V and 4 bases at J; junction bases unmatched: 6.

V usage is TRBV7-6 and J usage is TRBJ2-7, with a possible D match to TRBD2 (6 bases). CDR1 SGHVS and CDR2 FNYEAQ come from the germline V gene. Trimming removed 6 bases at V and 3 bases at J, with 15 bases between. This CDR3 spans 14 amino acids. In nucleotides, the CDR3 is TGTGCCAGCAGTTACCCAACGCGGGGCTACGAGCAGTACTTC. Encoded protein: CASSYPTRGYEQYF. Full variable domain (remainder filled in from reference TRBV7-6 and TRBJ2-7): GAGVSQSPRYKVTKRGQDVALRCDPISGHVSLYWYRQALGQGPEFLTYFNYEAQQDKSGLPNDRFSAERPEGSISTLTIQRTEQRDSAMYRCASSYPTRGYEQYFGPGTRLTVT.

This clonotype appeared many times. The V call is TRBV7-9, the J call TRBJ1-2; no clear D. V was shortened by 4 bases and J by 1 base, with 16 bases between the two germline ends. In germline, CDR1 is SEHNR, CDR2 FQNEAQ (reference sequence). The CDR3 runs 16 residues. DNA of the CDR3: TGTGCCAGCAGCTCCCCCGTTGACACATTTAACTATGGCTACACCTTC. Protein product: CASSSPVDTFNYGYTF.

This clonotype has a handful of counts. This chain connects TRBV27 to TRBJ2-7; TRBD1 matches at 7 bases. The CDR3 loop spans 14 amino acids. Germline assignment: CDR1 MNHEY and CDR2 SMNVEV (reference sequence). V gave up 5 bases and J gave up 2 bases; unmatched junction bases: 6. In DNA, the CDR3 is TGTGCCAGCAGTGTTAAAGGGACAGCCTACGAGCAGTACTTC. This codes for CASSVKGTAYEQYF.

This clonotype was detected ten times or more. This chain connects TRBV12-3 or TRBV12-4 to TRBJ1-1; maybe TRBD1 (6 bases). The germline V and J ends were trimmed by 0 bases and 7 bases, with 12 bases remaining between them. The CDR3 sequence is 14 residues long. This CDR3 is CASSLAGGSGEAFF. CDR3 sequence (DNA): TGTGCCAGCAGTTTAGCGGGGGGCTCAGGTGAAGCTTTCTTT.

The table lists this clonotype with many counts. The chain links TRBV7-9 to TRBJ1-1; TRBD1 matches 8 bases. The CDR3 consists of 15 residues. The germline CDR1 and CDR2 sequences are SEHNR and FQNEAQ (reference sequence). V trimming: 5 bases; J trimming: 1 base; junction bases outside the gene matches: 6. CDR3: CASSPGQAKNTEAFF. The CDR3 DNA sequence: TGTGCCAGCAGCCCGGGACAGGCAAAGAACACTGAAGCTTTCTTT.

This clonotype was recorded many times. One end of the junction varies from germline; a read error may be responsible. The V gene is TRBV10-2, the J gene TRBJ2-7; no clear D gene. Germline CDR1 is WSHSY and CDR2 is SAAADI. The CDR3 runs to 11 residues. The CDR3 region is CASSGAYEQYF. The CDR3 DNA sequence: TGTGCCAGCAGTGGAGCCTACGAGCAGTACTTC.

This clonotype was counted ten times or more. The V and J genes are TRBV6-1 and TRBJ1-1, with 10 nucleotides matching TRBD1. Germline V lookup: CDR1 MNHNS, CDR2 SASEGT. The V segment lost 4 bases and the J segment 0 bases; nucleotides outside the gene matches: 2. The CDR3 is 15 amino acids. In DNA form, the CDR3 reads TGTGCCAGCAGTGGACAGGGGGCCCTGAACACTGAAGCTTTCTTT. Its protein is CASSGQGALNTEAFF.

Turning to this clonotype: This clone may be a read error of a much larger clone one base away. The chain links TRBV28 to TRBJ2-5; no clear D. Germline V gene sequence: CDR1 MDHEN, CDR2 SYDVKM. The CDR3 covers 14 residues. CDR3 sequence: CASSPPSVQETEYF. CDR3 coding DNA: TGTGCCAGCAGCCCGCCCAGCGTACAAGAGACCGAGTACTTC.

This chain's CDR3 is CASSHQLAGVSYNEQFF. CDR3 sequence (DNA): TGTGCCAGCAGCCATCAACTAGCGGGAGTCTCCTACAATGAGCAGTTCTTC. The genes are TRBV7-9 and TRBJ2-1, with TRBD2 matching 11 bases. V shed 5 bases and J 0 bases; nucleotides not matched to a gene: 6. The CDR3 contains 17 residues. Germline CDR1 reads SEHNR; CDR2 reads FQNEAQ (reference sequence).

V and J are TRBV19 and TRBJ2-3, with D perhaps TRBD1 (5 bases). CDR3 length: 13 amino acids. Deletions cut 6 bases from V and 6 bases from J, with 13 bases between. The germline CDR1 and CDR2 sequences are LNHDA and SQIVND (reference sequence). The CDR3 DNA sequence: TGTGCCAGTAGACCCAGTTGGGGCGATACGCAGTATTTT. It codes for CASRPSWGDTQYF.

Turning to this clonotype: A read error is possible here, since a much larger clone lies one base away. The chain carries TRBV6-5 and TRBJ2-7; the match to TRBD2 covers 10 bases. Germline loops: CDR1 MNHEY, CDR2 SVGAGI. The V and J ends lost 2 bases and 0 bases, in that order; junction bases with no gene match: 4. This CDR3 is 16 amino acids long. The CDR3 sequence: CASSYTLAGCSYEQYF. DNA for the CDR3: TGTGCCAGCAGTTACACACTAGCGGGGTGCTCCTACGAGCAGTACTTC.

The rearrangement uses TRBV3-1 and TRBJ1-1; D gene unclear. V lost 3 bases, J lost 0 bases, and 11 bases lay in between. This CDR3 region has 15 residues. Germline CDR1 and CDR2: LGHDT and YNNKEL (reference sequence). This CDR3 is CASSQLLQLNTEAFF. CDR3 in DNA: TGTGCCAGCAGCCAGTTGCTACAGCTGAACACTGAAGCTTTCTTT.

Only a few counts were recorded for this clonotype. The chain is built from TRBV7-3 and TRBJ2-6; no clear D gene. Germline CDR1 reads SGHTA; CDR2 reads FQGTGA. The V end was cut by 0 bases, the J end by 0 bases, with 9 bases between. The CDR3 consists of 17 residues. CDR3 protein: CASSLTGGSSGANVLTF. CDR3 bases: TGTGCCAGCAGCTTAACTGGTGGCAGCTCTGGGGCCAACGTCCTGACTTTC.

The rearrangement uses TRBV9 and TRBJ2-2; 8 bases are a match to TRBD1. Germline lookup yields CDR1 SGDLS and CDR2 YYNGEE. The CDR3 is made up of 15 amino acids. Unmatched junction bases numbered 2, after V lost 3 bases and J lost 1 base. The DNA for the CDR3 is TGTGCCAGCAGCGAGGGGACAGGGAACACCGGGGAGCTGTTTTTT. Its translation is CASSEGTGNTGELFF.

At least ten counts were recorded for this clonotype. The V gene is TRBV2, the J gene TRBJ1-1; D uncertain. The CDR3 spans 13 residues. From germline, CDR1 is SNHLY and CDR2 FYNNEI. Trimming cost V 4 bases and J 6 bases, with 12 bases left between them. In DNA form, the CDR3 reads TGTGCCAGCAGTGTGGGCCAGATCGCTGAAGCTTTCTTT. As protein: CASSVGQIAEAFF.